This is a list of T cell receptor beta chains from one sample in a study of blood T cell repertoires in COVID-19. Sequenced by immunoSEQ multiplex PCR; TCRdb stores in-frame clones only, minus some. The sample holds under 400,000 clones; 70% to 90% are singletons and the top ten take 4% to 5.5%. Sequenced: PBMCs or T cells enriched from blood (not recorded which). These receptors originate from a woman aged 40 to 49 with acute COVID-19. CDR3s include the opening cysteine and the closing phenylalanine or tryptophan. Some rows mark clone size as missing; the rest say once, few, many or name a class of expanded clone.

v_gene	abundance	j_gene	CDR3aa
TRBV9	once	TRBJ2-3	CASSVGLAGLVGGTDTQYF
TRBV7-2	-	TRBJ2-1	CASSSIAGVENEQFF
TRBV2	few	TRBJ1-2	CASSDQGFPTF
TRBV7-2	-	TRBJ2-7	CASSLAGQGVYEQYF
TRBV5-1	-	TRBJ1-6	CASSLDAGVDNSPLHF
TRBV5-1	-	TRBJ2-3	CASSLGRAGGLTDTQYF
TRBV7-2	-	TRBJ2-2	CASSLRGTGELFF
TRBV5-1	-	TRBJ1-1	CASSLEEGVNTEAFF
TRBV7-8	few	TRBJ2-7	CASSHSKGARVYEQYF
TRBV28	-	TRBJ2-7	CASSLRFAGNYEQYF
TRBV3-1/TRBV3-2	-	TRBJ2-6	CASSPTYGANVLTF
TRBV5-8	-	TRBJ1-5	CASSSPITGANQPQHF
TRBV4-3	once	TRBJ2-7	CASSQVSREEGEQYF
TRBV5-1	-	TRBJ2-7	CASSGRGTASYEQYF
TRBV10-3	-	TRBJ2-2	CAISSGQGKTGELFF
TRBV6-1	few	TRBJ2-3	CASSEAPLGTQYF
TRBV7-2	-	TRBJ1-1	CASSGGVPNTEAFF
TRBV7-2	-	TRBJ1-6	CASVQDGAGNSPLHF
TRBV28	-	TRBJ2-3	CASTPSGRGADTQYF
TRBV6-5	-	TRBJ1-2	CASSYSFRGQYGYTF
TRBV7-9	-	TRBJ2-2	CASSSPRGLDRGYTGELFF
TRBV7-9	-	TRBJ2-3	CASSSTLAGPHTDTQYF
TRBV21-1	-	TRBJ1-5	CASSPRIQTRPNQPQHF
TRBV4-3	once	TRBJ1-2	CASSQAVADYGYTF
TRBV18	once	TRBJ1-3	CASSPYSGNTIYF
TRBV14	-	TRBJ1-2	CASQRGTGGGYTF
TRBV7-2	-	TRBJ1-1	CASSPQQGGSTEAFF
TRBV21-1	-	TRBJ2-1	CASSILAEPFNNEQFF
TRBV5-5	-	TRBJ1-1	CASSWDRDTEAFF
TRBV18	-	TRBJ2-5	CASSPLTPGVGETQYF
TRBV5-1	-	TRBJ1-2	CASSFGQDPSYGYTF
TRBV6-2/TRBV6-3	-	TRBJ2-5	CASSSGYGSGTQYF
TRBV7-2	-	TRBJ1-6	CASSSGGHINSPLHF
TRBV7-2	once	TRBJ2-1	CASSESLAGSYNEQFF
TRBV3-1/TRBV3-2	-	TRBJ1-6	CASSAYGTGSSYNSPLHF
TRBV10-3	-	TRBJ1-4	CATAIQGAANEKLFF
TRBV6-2/TRBV6-3	-	TRBJ1-1	CASSYHQGASTEAFF
TRBV19	-	TRBJ1-2	CATGTGGYYGYTF
TRBV7-3	-	TRBJ2-5	CASSFGGEETQYF
TRBV21-1	-	TRBJ1-4	CASSKGGSGNEKLFF
TRBV28	-	TRBJ2-7	CASSPGQGAPYEQYF
TRBV10-2	-	TRBJ2-1	CASSGQGSYNEQFF
TRBV29-1	-	TRBJ1-1	CSVGGVMNTEAFF
TRBV12-3/TRBV12-4	-	TRBJ2-2	CASSSGYTGELFF
TRBV2	-	TRBJ2-7	CASLGGYEQYF
TRBV19	-	TRBJ2-7	CASSIDPGPYEQYF
TRBV25-1	few	TRBJ2-2	CASSDRSNTGELFF
TRBV5-1	-	-	CASSLLVEETKGGIYF
TRBV11-2	-	TRBJ1-2	CASSFSGLDGYTF
TRBV4-1	-	TRBJ2-7	CASSQVSLAGGPTPYEQYF
TRBV3-1/TRBV3-2	-	TRBJ1-4	CASSRLDEKLFF